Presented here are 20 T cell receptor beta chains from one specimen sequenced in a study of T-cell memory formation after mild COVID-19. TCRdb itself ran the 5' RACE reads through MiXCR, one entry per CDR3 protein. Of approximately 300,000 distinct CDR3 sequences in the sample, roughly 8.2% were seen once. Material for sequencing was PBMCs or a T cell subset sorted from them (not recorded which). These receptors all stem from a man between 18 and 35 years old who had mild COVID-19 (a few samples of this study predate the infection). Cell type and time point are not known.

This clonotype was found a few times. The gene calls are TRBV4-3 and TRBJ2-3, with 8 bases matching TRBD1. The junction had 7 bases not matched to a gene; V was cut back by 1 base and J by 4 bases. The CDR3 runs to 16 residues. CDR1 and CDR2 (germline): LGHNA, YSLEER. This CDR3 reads CASSQAVPGGADTQYF. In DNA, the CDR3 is TGCGCCAGCAGCCAAGCCGTCCCAGGGGGCGCAGATACGCAGTATTTT.

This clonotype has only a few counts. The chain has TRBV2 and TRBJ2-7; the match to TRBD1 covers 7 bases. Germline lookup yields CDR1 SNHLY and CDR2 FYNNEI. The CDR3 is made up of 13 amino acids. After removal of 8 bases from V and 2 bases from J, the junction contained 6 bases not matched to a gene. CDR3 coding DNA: TGTGCCAGCTGCAGACAGGGAACCTACGAGCAGTACTTC. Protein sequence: CASCRQGTYEQYF.

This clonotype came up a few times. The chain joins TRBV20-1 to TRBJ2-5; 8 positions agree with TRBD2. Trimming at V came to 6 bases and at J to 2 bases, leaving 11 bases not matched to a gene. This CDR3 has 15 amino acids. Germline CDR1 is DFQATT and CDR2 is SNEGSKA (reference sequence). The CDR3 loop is CSAEAGARLQETQYF. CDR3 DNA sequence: TGCAGTGCGGAAGCGGGGGCCCGACTGCAAGAGACCCAGTACTTC.

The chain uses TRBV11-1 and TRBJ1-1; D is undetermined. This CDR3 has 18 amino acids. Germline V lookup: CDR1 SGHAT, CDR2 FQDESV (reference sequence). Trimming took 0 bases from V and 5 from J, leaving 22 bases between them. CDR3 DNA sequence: TGTGCCAGCAGCTTAGCGCGAACGTCCGGAGACTTTGGGACTGAAGCTTTCTTT. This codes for CASSLARTSGDFGTEAFF. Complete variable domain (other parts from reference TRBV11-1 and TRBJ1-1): EAEVAQSPRYKITEKSQAVAFWCDPISGHATLYWYRQILGQGPELLVQFQDESVVDDSQLPKDRFSAERLKGVDSTLKIQPAELGDSAMYLCASSLARTSGDFGTEAFFGQGTRLTVV.

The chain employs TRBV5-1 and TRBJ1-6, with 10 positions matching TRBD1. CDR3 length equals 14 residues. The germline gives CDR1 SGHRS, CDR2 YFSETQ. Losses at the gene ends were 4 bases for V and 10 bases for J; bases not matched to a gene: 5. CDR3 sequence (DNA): TGCGCCAGCAGCGGAGGGACAGGGGAATCACCCCTCCACTTT. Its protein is CASSGGTGESPLHF.

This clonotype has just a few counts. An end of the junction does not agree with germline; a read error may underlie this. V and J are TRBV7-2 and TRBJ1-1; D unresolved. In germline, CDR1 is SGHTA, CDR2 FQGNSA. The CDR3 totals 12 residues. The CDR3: CASSPNQTPTGF. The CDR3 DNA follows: TGTGCCAGCAGCCCAAATCAGACTCCCACGGGGTTT. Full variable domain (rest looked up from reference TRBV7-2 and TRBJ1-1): GAGVSQSPSNKVTEKGKDVELRCDPISGHTALYWYRQSLGQGLEFLIYFQGNSAPDKSGLPSDRFSAERTGGSVSTLTIQRTQQEDSAVYLCASSPNQTPTGFGQGTRLTVV.

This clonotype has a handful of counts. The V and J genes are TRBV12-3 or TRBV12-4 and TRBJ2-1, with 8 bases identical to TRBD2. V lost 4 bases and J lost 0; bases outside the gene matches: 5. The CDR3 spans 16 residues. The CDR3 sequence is CASSSRSGGSYNEQFF. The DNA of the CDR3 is TGTGCCAGCAGTTCGAGGAGCGGGGGCTCCTACAATGAGCAGTTCTTC.

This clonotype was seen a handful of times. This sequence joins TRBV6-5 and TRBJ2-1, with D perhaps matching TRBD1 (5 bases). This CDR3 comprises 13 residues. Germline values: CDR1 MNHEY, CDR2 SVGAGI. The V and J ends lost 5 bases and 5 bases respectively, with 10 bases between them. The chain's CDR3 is CASSTRQNNEQFF. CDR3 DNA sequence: TGTGCCAGCAGTACCCGACAGAACAATGAGCAGTTCTTC.

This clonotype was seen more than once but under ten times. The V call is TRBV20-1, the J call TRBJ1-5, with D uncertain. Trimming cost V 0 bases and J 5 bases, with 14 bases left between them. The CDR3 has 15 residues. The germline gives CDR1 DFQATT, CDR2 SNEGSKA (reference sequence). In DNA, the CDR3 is TGCAGTGCTAGAGATGTGGCAGGATTCGATCAGCCCCAGCATTTT. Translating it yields CSARDVAGFDQPQHF.

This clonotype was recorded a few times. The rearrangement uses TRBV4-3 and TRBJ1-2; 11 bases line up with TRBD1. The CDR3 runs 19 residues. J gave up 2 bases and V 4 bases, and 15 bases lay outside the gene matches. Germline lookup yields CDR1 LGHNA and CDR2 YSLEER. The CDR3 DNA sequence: TGCGCCAGCAGCCTTAGGATCGGGACAGGGGGGGCCACGAACTATGGCTACACCTTC. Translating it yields CASSLRIGTGGATNYGYTF.

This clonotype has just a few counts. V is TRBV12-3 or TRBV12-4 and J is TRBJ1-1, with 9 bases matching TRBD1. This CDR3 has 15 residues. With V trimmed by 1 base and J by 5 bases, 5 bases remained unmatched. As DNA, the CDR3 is TGTGCCAGCAGTTTAGTTGGACAGGGGTGGACTGAAGCTTTCTTT. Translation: CASSLVGQGWTEAFF.

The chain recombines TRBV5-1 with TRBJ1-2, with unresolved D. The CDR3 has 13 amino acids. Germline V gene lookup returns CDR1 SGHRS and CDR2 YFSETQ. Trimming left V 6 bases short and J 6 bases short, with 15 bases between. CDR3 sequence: CASNSGAEHGYTF. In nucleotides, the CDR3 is TGCGCCAGCAATAGCGGAGCGGAACATGGCTACACCTTC.

The CDR3 loop is CSASTYRTFNQPQHF. Written as DNA, the CDR3 is TGCAGTGCTAGCACGTACAGGACCTTCAATCAGCCCCAGCATTTT. V is TRBV20-1 and J is TRBJ1-5; the D gene is possibly TRBD1 (5 bases). The CDR3 runs to 15 residues. The V and J ends lost 3 bases and 3 bases respectively, with 15 bases between them. In germline, CDR1 is DFQATT, CDR2 SNEGSKA (reference sequence).

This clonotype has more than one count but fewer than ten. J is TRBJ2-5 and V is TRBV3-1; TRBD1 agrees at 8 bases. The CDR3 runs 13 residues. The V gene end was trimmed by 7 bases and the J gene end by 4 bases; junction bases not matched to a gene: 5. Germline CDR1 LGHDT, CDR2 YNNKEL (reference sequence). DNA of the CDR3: TGTGCCAGCACTCTACAGGGGGGAGAGACCCAGTACTTC. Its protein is CASTLQGGETQYF.

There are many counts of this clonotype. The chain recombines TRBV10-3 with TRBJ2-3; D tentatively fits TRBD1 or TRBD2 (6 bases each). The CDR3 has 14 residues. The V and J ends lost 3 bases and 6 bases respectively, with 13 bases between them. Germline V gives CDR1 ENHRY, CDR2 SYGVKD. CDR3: CAISEGGLSDTQYF. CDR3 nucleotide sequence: TGTGCCATCAGTGAAGGGGGGCTAAGCGATACGCAGTATTTT.

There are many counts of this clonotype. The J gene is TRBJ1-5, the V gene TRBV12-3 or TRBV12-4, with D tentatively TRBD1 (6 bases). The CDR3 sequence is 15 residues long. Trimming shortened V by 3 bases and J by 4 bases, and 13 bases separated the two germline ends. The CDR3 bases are TGTGCCAGCAGTTTTAGGGGGGATGATAATCAGCCCCAGCATTTT. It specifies CASSFRGDDNQPQHF.

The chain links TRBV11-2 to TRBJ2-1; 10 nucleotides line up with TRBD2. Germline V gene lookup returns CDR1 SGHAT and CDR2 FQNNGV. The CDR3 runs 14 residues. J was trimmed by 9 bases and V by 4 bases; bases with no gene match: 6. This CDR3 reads CASSSVAGGFEQFF. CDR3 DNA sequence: TGTGCCAGCAGCTCCGTAGCGGGGGGTTTTGAGCAGTTCTTC.

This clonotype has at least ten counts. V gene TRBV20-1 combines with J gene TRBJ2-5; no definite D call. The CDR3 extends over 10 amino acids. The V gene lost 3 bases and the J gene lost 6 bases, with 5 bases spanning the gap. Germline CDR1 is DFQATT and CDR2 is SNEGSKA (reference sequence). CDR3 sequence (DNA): TGCAGTGCTAGGGTCCAGACCCAGTACTTC. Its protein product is CSARVQTQYF.

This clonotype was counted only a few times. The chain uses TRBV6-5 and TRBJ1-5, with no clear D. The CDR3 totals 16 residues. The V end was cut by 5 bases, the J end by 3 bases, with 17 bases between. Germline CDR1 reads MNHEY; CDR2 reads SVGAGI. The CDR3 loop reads CASSPTPRAVNQPQHF. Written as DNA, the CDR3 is TGTGCCAGCAGTCCAACTCCCCGGGCGGTCAATCAGCCCCAGCATTTT.

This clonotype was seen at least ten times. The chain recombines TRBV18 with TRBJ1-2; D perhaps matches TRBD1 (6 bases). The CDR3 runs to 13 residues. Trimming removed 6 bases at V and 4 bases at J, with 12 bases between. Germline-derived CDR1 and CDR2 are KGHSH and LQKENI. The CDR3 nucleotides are TGTGCCAGCTCCCCGACAGGCTCCTATGGCTACACCTTC. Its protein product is CASSPTGSYGYTF.